Following are 9 T cell receptor beta chains from one sample sequenced in a study of cytomegalovirus exposure and HLA in healthy donors. Primers: 60 Vbeta forward and 13 Jbeta reverse. The protocol was immunoSEQ multiplex PCR, while the TCRdb copy is restricted to in-frame clones and leaves out a portion. The sample carries 97,000 or so clones, around 63% recorded once. The sample comprised PBMCs. The receptors here all came from a human donor in good health.

This clone was found a few times. The CDR3 loop reads CASSDSMNTEAFF. CDR3 DNA: TGTGCCAGCAGTGACTCCATGAACACTGAAGCTTTCTTT. The J gene is TRBJ1-1, the V gene TRBV6-4; D gene ambiguous. The CDR3 spans 13 residues. The germline V and J ends were trimmed by 0 bases and 0 bases, with 2 bases remaining between them. Per germline, CDR1 MRHNA and CDR2 SNTAGT.

The chain is built from TRBV27 and TRBJ2-7; D call uncertain. Trimming stripped 0 bases from V and 3 bases from J, with 9 bases between. The V gene's germline CDR1 is MNHEY and CDR2 SMNVEV (reference sequence). This CDR3 comprises 14 residues. The DNA for the CDR3 is TGTGCCAGCAGTTTATCGGGCAGTATCTACGAGCAGTACTTC. Protein product: CASSLSGSIYEQYF.

This chain joins TRBV5-1 and TRBJ2-3; D is unresolved. The germline CDR1 and CDR2 sequences are SGHRS and YFSETQ. The germline V and J ends were trimmed by 6 bases and 6 bases, with 8 bases remaining between them. The CDR3 runs 11 residues. CDR3 nucleotide sequence: TGCGCCAGCACCTCCTCGGATACGCAGTATTTT. Its protein product is CASTSSDTQYF.

V gene TRBV6-6 combines with J gene TRBJ1-2, with no clear D. Per the germline V gene, CDR1 is MNHNY and CDR2 is SVGAGI (reference sequence). Trimming pared 6 bases from V and 9 bases from J, leaving 11 bases between. The CDR3 contains 11 residues. CDR3 loop: CASSLTSSYTF. The CDR3 region has the DNA TGTGCCAGCAGCCTAACTAGTAGCTACACCTTC.

V and J are TRBV7-3 and TRBJ2-1; the match to TRBD2 covers 8 bases. Looked up from germline, CDR1 is SGHTA and CDR2 is FQGTGA. The CDR3 loop spans 17 amino acids. V was clipped by 5 bases and J by 2 bases; unmatched bases: 11. DNA of the CDR3: TGTGCCAGCAGCCCCCACTCTAGCGGGTCTACCTACAATGAGCAGTTCTTC. As protein: CASSPHSSGSTYNEQFF. The whole variable domain, filled in from reference TRBV7-3 and TRBJ2-1, reads GAGVSQTPSNKVTEKGKYVELRCDPISGHTALYWYRQSLGQGPEFLIYFQGTGAADDSGLPNDRFFAVRPEGSVSTLKIQRTERGDSAVYLCASSPHSSGSTYNEQFFGPGTRLTVL.

The V and J genes are TRBV15 and TRBJ2-4, with 7 bases matching TRBD1. CDR1 and CDR2 (germline): LNHNV, YYDKDF (reference sequence). The V gene end was trimmed by 1 base and the J gene end by 0 bases; junction bases not matched to a gene: 6. The CDR3 is 17 residues long. This chain's CDR3 is CATSRVGTALAKNIQYF. As DNA, the CDR3 is TGTGCCACCAGCAGAGTTGGGACAGCTCTAGCCAAAAACATTCAGTACTTC.

J is TRBJ1-1 and V is TRBV27, with D perhaps TRBD1 (5 bases). The CDR3 loop spans 13 amino acids. Germline V gene lookup returns CDR1 MNHEY and CDR2 SMNVEV (reference sequence). Trimming cost V 6 bases and J 5 bases, with 13 bases left between them. CDR3 in amino acids: CASSPFGGTEAFF. DNA of the CDR3: TGTGCCAGCAGCCCTTTCGGGGGAACTGAAGCTTTCTTT.

The chain carries TRBV6-5 and TRBJ1-5, with D possibly matching TRBD1 (5 bases). Germline CDR1 and CDR2: MNHEY and SVGAGI. V was cut by 8 bases and J by 0 bases, with 8 bases left in between. The CDR3 has 13 amino acids. CDR3 bases: TGTGCCAGCCGAAGGGGTAGCAATCAGCCCCAGCATTTT. Its translation: CASRRGSNQPQHF.

The rearrangement links TRBV19 to TRBJ1-5; 8 nucleotides line up with TRBD1. V shed 2 bases, J shed 0 bases, and the junction held 6 bases outside the gene matches. The length of the CDR3 is 17 residues. Looked up from germline, CDR1 is LNHDA and CDR2 is SQIVND (reference sequence). The DNA for the CDR3 is TGTGCCAGTAGTATAACCGGGACAGGCTATAGCAATCAGCCCCAGCATTTT. It codes for CASSITGTGYSNQPQHF.